This T cell receptor beta chain is from a study of regulatory T cells in long-lasting Graves disease. Study conclusions and caveats: Patients with persistent disease showed a bias toward TRBV28, TRBJ1-2 and TRBJ2-5. Analyses excluded thyroid tissue, covering peripheral blood alone.

Documented time point: newly diagnosed GD, antithyroid drugs for less than 3 months. The authors made the TCR library using RNA they extracted from PBMCs. Through Arm-PCR of CDR3 regions and iRepertoire HTBI primers, TCR beta libraries were built. TCRdb passed the multiplex PCR reads through MiXCR, listing each CDR3 protein once. The data show about 420,000 distinct CDR3 sequences, roughly 17% seen once. V was trimmed by 0 bases and J by 3 bases, leaving 24 bases between them. CDR3 length: 19 residues. Germline values: CDR1 SGHRS, CDR2 YFSETQ. This clonotype was detected only a few times. Antigen: not known. The sample was also reused in another study, on T cells in Graves' hyperthyroidism and ophthalmopathy. That work adds: Used for diagnoses were clinical symptoms, serum thyroxine and TRAb, thyroid ultrasound and orbital computed tomography.

The sequenced sample was peripheral blood mononuclear cells (PBMCs), obtained at new diagnosis, from a patient treated with antithyroid drugs. The genes are TRBV5-1 and TRBJ2-5, with D perhaps matching TRBD1 (5 bases). The TCR originated in a woman aged 18-35 years with Graves disease. The CDR3 reads CASSLALLAKDRIEETQYF. CDR3 coding DNA: TGCGCCAGCAGCTTGGCCCTCCTCGCCAAAGACAGAATAGAAGAGACCCAGTACTTC.